This TCR beta chain was recorded in a study of shared clonotypes between healthy human individuals. Looked up from germline, CDR1 is SQVTM and CDR2 is ANQGSEA. The CDR3 spans 15 residues. Trimming cost V 5 bases and J 0 bases, with 17 bases left between them. Sequenced by immunoSEQ multiplex PCR; TCRdb stores in-frame clones only, minus some. The table has under 1,900,000 clones, about 98.5% seen once. The TCR originated in a man younger than 45 in good health. The chain employs TRBV29-1 and TRBJ2-7; D unresolved. The sequenced sample consisted of naive CD4+ T cells sorted from blood. Specified subset: CD45RA+ positively selected. CDR3 in amino acids: CSVLFLLRGSYEQYF. The DNA of the CDR3 is TGCAGCGTTTTGTTTTTGCTAAGAGGCTCCTACGAGCAGTACTTC.